This T cell receptor beta chain was recorded in a study of blood T cell repertoires in COVID-19. Turning to the study itself: Samples of COVID-19 (acute and convalescent) were obtained from the United States, Italy and Spain. PBMCs, B-cell-depleted T cells, or T cells provided the cDNA or gDNA that made up the material.

V lost 0 bases, J lost 4 bases, and 4 bases stayed unmatched. Germline V gene data show CDR1 as SGHDT and CDR2 as YYEEEE. This CDR3 is 15 amino acids long. As handled by the study authors: From reference gene primer amplification, estimates of nucleated cell counts were derived. Clones were sequenced by immunoSEQ multiplex PCR, and TCRdb holds only the in-frame ones, with some missing. The V and J calls and the clone size are those of that table, but D and trimming were determined from the DNA. This sample has 200,000 to 300,000 clones; 88% occur once, and the top ten carry 3.5% to 4.5%. This sequence originates from a man aged 60-69 years who had recovered from COVID-19. Sequenced input: peripheral blood. The J gene is TRBJ1-2, the V gene TRBV5-6; 9 bases agree with TRBD1. In DNA form, the CDR3 reads TGTGCCAGCAGCTTGGCGACAGGGGGTGGCTATGGCTACACCTTC. This codes for CASSLATGGGYGYTF.